Below, one TCR beta chain is given with its context. This clone was observed once. This clone's antigen is unknown. Nothing much larger sits one base from this clone, and base qualities are not available. This record belongs to a study of blood T cell repertoires in COVID-19 (dated by TCRdb to about 2020). Regarding the study in general: Samples covering the acute and convalescent phases of COVID-19 were provided by collaborators in the United States, Italy and Spain. The prospective study material was composed of cDNA or gDNA derived from T cells, B-cell-depleted T cells, or PBMCs. Subjects who had been exposed to COVID-19, were actively infected with it, or had recovered from it provided the deeply sampled blood TCRbeta repertoires that made up the dataset. A freely available public database, intended as a resource for researchers studying the immune response to SARS-CoV-2, is where the repertoires were released. The samples were drawn from two sources: the first 160 participants of the ongoing ImmuneRACE study, and 1,000 to 1,500 subjects contributed by 6 global collaborators. Nearly every sample came with metadata listing a de-identified subject ID, COVID-19 status, age in years and sex. Where HLA class I and class II types were available, the types were taken from metadata supplied by the sample provider, not from assay-based typing.

From cysteine to phenylalanine, the CDR3 is 14 amino acids long. Only the CDR3 region is kept as DNA, spanning 42 bases read in frame from base 1. TCRbeta CDR3 regions were amplified from genomic DNA by means of the immunoSEQ Assay, a bias-controlled multiplex PCR. The original methods were these. Within the assay, amplification of reference gene primers was used to estimate how many nucleated cells each sample contained. To quantify the absolute abundance of each unique TCRbeta CDR3 rearrangement, sequence reads were collapsed and filtered. For each sample, productive Simpson clonality was calculated as the square root of Simpson's diversity index over productive rearrangements. Sourced from immuneACCESS, this table was stored by TCRdb with only in-frame sequences that have V and J called. A share of the clones is absent; for the studies checked, an unresolved V gene accounts for under half, and the remainder has no known explanation. That table supplies the V and J calls and clone size; D and trimming were determined from the DNA. The sample includes under 300,000 clones, with 75% to 90% observed a single time. The ten largest clonotypes hold approximately 2.2% of the sample.

The research as a whole found: The amount of clinical and demographic metadata varied by source and participant and was provided uncurated.

The collaborating institutions used their own protocols to collect whole blood in K2EDTA tubes. For TCRbeta analysis, collaborators shipped samples as frozen whole blood, isolated PBMCs, or DNA extracted from either of those sample types. This receptor was obtained from a man aged 45 to 65 with acute or convalescent COVID-19. Sample: peripheral blood. The V gene is TRBV21-1 and the J gene is TRBJ2-1; TRBD2 is the table's D call and was not checked against the DNA. TRBV21-1 is an annotated pseudogene. DNA sequence: TGTGCCATCGTTACTAGCGGGGGGGCTAATGAGCAGTTCTTC. It specifies CAIVTSGGANEQFF.